This T cell receptor (beta chain) emerged from a study of patients with pleural tuberculosis (dated by TCRdb to the mid-2010s). At least ten counts were recorded for this clonotype. Its binding antigen is unknown. Within one base of it there is no much larger clone, and no base qualities were kept. The data were produced on an Illumina Genome Analyzer IIx. TCRdb itself trimmed the public reads at Q25 with fastp, ran MiXCR and retained productive beta chains. All rows with the same CDR3 protein become a single entry with the most common DNA and genes. Present in this sample are 45,000 to 60,000 distinct CDR3 sequences, 7.3% of which were seen just once. The ten largest clones capture about 17% of the sample. This clonotype originated in a human donor with pleural tuberculosis.

The DNA sequence is TGTGCCAGCAGCTTATTATCCCGACAGTCCTTTTCTGAAAAACTGTTTTTT. It encodes CASSLLSRQSFSEKLFF. The chain is encoded by TRBV11-1 joined to TRBJ1-4; TRBD1 is a weak D gene call, 5 bases matching. Trimming removed 2 bases from V and 7 bases from J, leaving 20 bases between the germline ends. Via the germline V gene (reference sequence), CDR1 is SGHAT and CDR2 FQDESV. Its CDR3 holds 17 amino acids, cysteine through phenylalanine. The only DNA kept is the CDR3, 51 bases in frame from the first base.